These T cell receptor beta chains were read from a single sample in a study of T-cell memory formation after mild COVID-19. TCRdb fed the 5' RACE reads into MiXCR, producing one record per CDR3 protein. The table shows a few hundred thousand distinct CDR3 sequences, with roughly 20% occurring only once. The specimen sequenced was PBMCs or a T cell subset sorted from them (not recorded which). These receptors were obtained from a man aged 18 to 29 who had mild COVID-19 (a few samples of this study predate the infection). Cell type and time point are not known. Both conserved end residues are part of each CDR3. D genes are given only for firm matches. Rows may omit the clone size; those that give it use once, few, many or a size class.

>TRBD2|TRBJ2-3|NA|TRBV5-1
CASSLDLAGGTDTQYF
TGCGCCAGCAGCTTAGATCTAGCGGGGGGGACAGATACGCAGTATTTT
>NA|TRBJ2-1|few|TRBV6-2/TRBV6-3
CASSYNNPNEQFF
TGTGCCAGCAGTTACAACAACCCCAATGAGCAGTTCTTC
>TRBD2|TRBJ2-1|NA|TRBV5-5
CAISWGGKWFF
TGTGCCATCTCATGGGGGGGGAAGTGGTTCTTC
>NA|TRBJ2-5|NA|TRBV4-1
CASSQEILGTYPRETQYF
TGCGCCAGCAGCCAAGAAATTTTGGGGACCTACCCTCGGGAGACCCAGTACTTC
>TRBD1|TRBJ1-1|few|TRBV7-2
CASSSGGTALNTEAFF
TGTGCCAGCAGCTCAGGCGGGACAGCCCTGAACACTGAAGCTTTCTTT
>NA|TRBJ1-4|few|TRBV15
CATREGTEIGLFF
TGTGCCACCAGGGAGGGGACCGAAATTGGACTGTTTTTT
>NA|TRBJ1-2|few|TRBV29-1
CSARGGGYTF
TGCAGCGCCCGAGGTGGGGGCTACACCTTC
>NA|TRBJ1-5|NA|TRBV4-3
CASSQGQGSNQPQHF
TGCGCCAGCAGCCAAGGGCAGGGTAGCAATCAGCCCCAGCATTTT
>NA|TRBJ1-3|NA|TRBV9
CASSVAGVGSGNTIYF
TGTGCCAGCAGCGTAGCAGGGGTTGGATCTGGAAACACCATATATTTT
>NA|TRBJ1-1|NA|TRBV6-5
CASSTGTTEALF
TGTGCCAGCAGTACCGGCACTACTGAAGCTCTCTTT
>TRBD1|TRBJ1-2|few|TRBV6-2/TRBV6-3
CASSYPDRNYGYTF
TGTGCCAGCAGTTACCCGGACAGGAACTATGGCTACACCTTC
>NA|TRBJ2-3|few|TRBV4-3
CASSYVGVGTDTQYF
TGCGCCAGCAGCTATGTAGGGGTCGGCACAGATACGCAGTATTTT
>NA|TRBJ1-6|few|TRBV6-1
CASSEQYYNSPLHF
TGTGCCAGCAGTGAACAGTACTATAATTCACCCCTCCACTTT
>TRBD1|TRBJ2-7|few|TRBV6-5
CASSYSWDRSYEQYF
TGTGCCAGCAGTTACTCCTGGGACAGATCTTACGAGCAGTACTTC
>NA|TRBJ1-1|NA|TRBV7-2
CASSLSTVVTEAFF
TGTGCCAGCAGCCTCTCGACAGTCGTGACTGAAGCTTTCTTT
>NA|TRBJ2-2|NA|TRBV6-5
CASSARNTGELFF
TGTGCCAGCAGTGCTAGGAACACCGGGGAGCTGTTTTTT
>TRBD2|TRBJ2-5|NA|TRBV7-3
CASSPGGVTQYF
TGTGCCAGCAGCCCGGGGGGGGTGACCCAGTACTTC
>NA|TRBJ2-3|NA|TRBV7-3
CASIQLANTDTQYF
TGTGCCAGCATCCAACTAGCAAACACAGATACGCAGTATTTT
>NA|TRBJ2-3|many|TRBV7-3
CASSPGVSKGDTQYF
TGTGCCAGCAGCCCGGGGGTGTCCAAGGGCGATACGCAGTATTTT
>TRBD2|TRBJ2-1|NA|TRBV7-3
CASSVGLAGGLDEQFF
TGTGCCAGCAGCGTGGGACTAGCGGGGGGCCTGGATGAGCAGTTCTTC